This TCR beta chain derives from a study of blood T cell repertoires in COVID-19. Study information: The cDNA or gDNA used as material had been derived from T cells, B-cell-depleted T cells, or PBMCs.

Sequenced by immunoSEQ multiplex PCR; TCRdb stores in-frame clones only, minus some. The sample carries under 250,000 clones, about 85% recorded once. The study drew participants aged about 18 to 89 years from some 24 US areas. Participants reported their clinical history, and cohort assignment relied on those reports. Two negative PCRs, clearance, or symptom resolution had been documented for recovered Cohort 3 donors. The CDR3 consists of 15 residues. Germline V gene data show CDR1 as SNHLY and CDR2 as FYNNEI. V lost 3 bases, J lost 0 bases, and 9 bases lay in between. The source material was PBMCs or T cells enriched from blood (not recorded which). This receptor was taken from a man aged 25 to 45 who had recovered from COVID-19. The chain uses TRBV2 and TRBJ1-5; no reliable D call. The CDR3 nucleotides read TGTGCCAGCAGTGAGGAGGGTTATAGCAATCAGCCCCAGCATTTT. Encoded protein: CASSEEGYSNQPQHF.